This T cell receptor (beta chain) was sequenced for a study of T cells in Graves' hyperthyroidism and ophthalmopathy. Study-level points and caveats: Onset of ophthalmopathy came a median approximately 6.5 months after the model predicted it. Ophthalmopathy was separated from stable hyperthyroidism by a 13 V-J model.

Template material for amplifying TCR beta CDR3 regions consisted of RNA transcripts. The HTBI set primed first-round TCR CDR3 RT-PCR. A single record per CDR3 protein comes from TCRdb applying MiXCR to the multiplex PCR reads. The sample lists over 650,000 distinct CDR3 sequences, about 45% seen once, with roughly 6.5% in the top ten. The CDR3 extends over 14 amino acids. V lost 3 bases, J lost 7 bases, and 4 bases stayed unmatched. Germline V CDR1 and CDR2: KGHDR, SFDVKD. Reasons for excluding patients were uncontrolled infection, other autoimmune disease, pregnancy or lactation. Diagnoses were made from clinical symptoms, serum measures (thyroxine and TRAb), thyroid ultrasound and orbital computed tomography. This clonotype occurred many times. Its specificity is not known.

Source material: peripheral blood or thyroid tissue (not recorded which). The source of this sequence is an adult man with Graves' disease, either hyperthyroidism or ophthalmopathy (not recorded which). The V and J genes are TRBV24-1 and TRBJ1-5, with 8 bases matching TRBD1. CDR3 coding DNA: TGTGCCACCAGTGATCCGGGACAGGAACAGCCCCAGCATTTT. This sequence encodes CATSDPGQEQPQHF.